This record covers a single T cell receptor (beta chain). Its matching antigen is unknown. This CDR3 region has 21 residues. Germline-derived CDR1 and CDR2 are MGHRA and YSYEKL. The data were taken from a study of monozygotic twins with inflammatory bowel disease. Overall study findings and caveats: Against healthy co-twins, IBD patients had lower TCRbeta diversity (measured by inverse Simpson). Differing T cell subtypes remained indistinguishable. Clonotype overlap with others was lower in IBD patients than in healthy twins, a difference that was greatest with disease activity. It was observed that concordant and discordant twins did not differ in repertoire similarity, possibly given limited power.

TCRdb reprocessed the 5' RACE reads, keeping one entry per CDR3 protein, no DNA. The listing records some 90,000 distinct CDR3 sequences. This TCR came from a human donor with ulcerative colitis or Crohn's disease, or a healthy co-twin of an affected twin (not recorded which). The chain employs TRBV4-1 and TRBJ2-2; TCRdb's D call of TRBD2 is untestable without DNA. Specimen: blood. CDR3 sequence reads: CASSQDPLAGRGTPNTGELFF.